Presented here are 6 T cell receptor beta chains from one specimen sequenced in a study of blood T cell repertoires in COVID-19. Sequencing used immunoSEQ multiplex PCR; TCRdb keeps in-frame clones, though not all of them. Here the sample spans about 200,000 clones, around 89% being singletons. The material sequenced was PBMCs or T cells enriched from blood (not recorded which). These TCRs come from a woman in her late teens or twenties who had recovered from COVID-19.

The gene calls are TRBV3-1 (or the pseudogene TRBV3-2) and TRBJ2-7; D is ambiguous. V lost 3 bases and J lost 6, with 12 bases in between. The CDR3 is made up of 13 amino acids. Germline V CDR1 and CDR2: LGHDT, YNNKEL (reference sequence). CDR3 nucleotide sequence: TGTGCCAGCAGCCATCTCGACCCAGGCGAGCAGTACTTC. Translated, it gives CASSHLDPGEQYF.

The V and J genes are TRBV21-1 and TRBJ1-5; TRBD1 was called by the table and not checked on the DNA. TRBV21-1 is assigned pseudogene status. The CDR3 has 18 amino acids. The CDR3 protein is CASSRPLQGSSPNQPQHF. The CDR3 DNA reads TGTGCCAGCAGCAGACCGCTACAGGGGTCGTCACCCAATCAGCCCCAGCATTTT.

This clone occurred once. This CDR3 is CASSLLGGQETQYF. In DNA, the CDR3 is TGTGCCAGCAGTTTATTAGGGGGCCAAGAGACCCAGTACTTC. This chain links TRBV27 with TRBJ2-5; a possible D gene is TRBD1 (6 bases). Germline CDR1 is MNHEY and CDR2 is SMNVEV (reference sequence). The CDR3 runs to 14 residues. Deletions cut 1 base from V and 1 base from J, with 7 bases between.

As for this clone: At one boundary the junction diverges from the germline segment, which might be a read error. The chain uses TRBV5-4 and TRBJ1-1; D unclear. The germline CDR1 and CDR2 sequences are SGHNT and YYREEE (reference sequence). The CDR3 is 14 residues long. The CDR3 region is CASSLEAAPVGSRF. Here the CDR3 DNA reads TGTGCCAGCAGCTTGGAGGCAGCCCCCGTAGGGAGCCGGTTT.

The rearrangement uses TRBV20-1 and TRBJ1-2; D ambiguous. Trimming left V 3 bases short and J 11 bases short, with 13 bases between. The CDR3 is 11 residues long. Germline assignment: CDR1 DFQATT and CDR2 SNEGSKA (reference sequence). CDR3 coding DNA: TGCAGTGCTAGGGAACAGTATTCATACACCTTC. This encodes CSAREQYSYTF.

The DNA of the CDR3 is TGTGCCAGCAGCGTAGGAGGTTCAGGGGCCTACGAGCAGTACTTC. Amino acid sequence: CASSVGGSGAYEQYF. The rearrangement joins TRBV9 to TRBJ2-7; maybe TRBD1 (6 bases). The V end lost 0 bases, the J end lost 2 bases, and 12 bases lay between the germline ends. The CDR3 covers 15 residues. Germline CDR1 is SGDLS and CDR2 is YYNGEE. The variable domain in full, with the rest retrieved from reference TRBV9 and TRBJ2-7, is DSGVTQTPKHLITATGQRVTLRCSPRSGDLSVYWYQQSLDQGLQFLIQYYNGEERAKGNILERFSAQQFPDLHSELNLSSLELGDSALYFCASSVGGSGAYEQYFGPGTRLTVT.